This passage covers 21 T cell receptor beta chains from one sample sequenced in a study of cytomegalovirus exposure and HLA in healthy donors. 60 Vbeta and 13 Jbeta primers were used in PCR. Using immunoSEQ multiplex PCR, the repertoire was profiled, and TCRdb retains in-frame clones only, with some absent. In the table there are around 140,000 clones, approximately 78% of which are singletons. Material: PBMCs. Source of these receptors: a man between 18 and 29 years old in good health and CMV-seropositive.

The chain is built from TRBV27 and TRBJ2-1; 9 nucleotides line up with TRBD2. With 8 bases clipped from V and 6 bases from J, the junction kept 14 bases outside the gene matches. CDR3 size: 16 residues. The germline CDR1 and CDR2 sequences are MNHEY and SMNVEV (reference sequence). CDR3 sequence: CASRGPASGDPNEQFF. The CDR3 DNA sequence: TGTGCCAGCCGCGGACCGGCTAGCGGGGATCCCAATGAGCAGTTCTTC.

The rearrangement joins TRBV6-6 to TRBJ1-4; possible D gene TRBD1, 5 bases. The CDR3 sequence is 16 residues long. Trimming left V 5 bases short and J 6 bases short, with 19 bases between. Germline V gene lookup returns CDR1 MNHNY and CDR2 SVGAGI (reference sequence). CDR3 in amino acids: CASSGAGGQGDEKLFF. For the CDR3, the DNA is TGTGCCAGCAGTGGGGCGGGAGGGCAAGGGGATGAAAAACTGTTTTTT.

The rearrangement joins TRBV7-8 to TRBJ2-2; D possibly corresponds to TRBD1 (6 bases). The CDR3 is 15 amino acids. Germline-derived CDR1 and CDR2 are SGHVS and FQNEAQ. The V and J ends lost 5 bases and 3 bases respectively, with 13 bases between them. CDR3 sequence (DNA): TGTGCCAGCAGCCAGGGACACGGTGACACCGGGGAGCTGTTTTTT. Its translation: CASSQGHGDTGELFF.

The CDR3: CASSKAGTEAFF. CDR3 coding DNA: TGTGCCAGCAGTAAGGCGGGCACTGAAGCTTTCTTT. V gene TRBV28 combines with J gene TRBJ1-1; unclear D gene. The CDR3 has 12 residues. V was cut by 5 bases and J by 4 bases, with 8 bases left in between. Germline V gives CDR1 MDHEN, CDR2 SYDVKM.

The V gene is TRBV2, the J gene TRBJ1-4; D call uncertain. This CDR3 comprises 14 residues. V was cut by 6 bases and J by 0 bases, with 8 bases left in between. Germline loops: CDR1 SNHLY, CDR2 FYNNEI. The CDR3, as DNA: TGTGCCAGCAGGTCAGGTTCAACTAATGAAAAACTGTTTTTT. Translating it yields CASRSGSTNEKLFF.

The chain uses TRBV5-6 and TRBJ1-2; 7 bases are shared with TRBD1. CDR3 length: 13 amino acids. The germline V gene encodes CDR1 SGHDT and CDR2 YYEEEE. The ends lost 3 bases at V and 2 bases at J; junction bases unmatched: 1. CDR3 sequence reads: CASSWDRNYGYTF. The CDR3 coding sequence is TGTGCCAGCAGCTGGGACAGAAACTATGGCTACACCTTC.

The J gene is TRBJ1-4, the V gene TRBV29-1; no firm D call. Germline CDR1 reads SQVTM; CDR2 reads ANQGSEA. Deletions cut 5 bases from V and 7 bases from J, with 11 bases between. The CDR3 is 12 residues long. The CDR3 sequence: CSVLATGEKLFF. CDR3 coding DNA: TGCAGCGTTTTAGCCACCGGTGAAAAACTGTTTTTT. The full variable domain, in which reference TRBV29-1 and TRBJ1-4 provide the parts outside the CDR3, is SAVISQKPSRDICQRGTSLTIQCQVDSQVTMMFWYRQQPGQSLTLIATANQGSEATYESGFVIDKFPISRPNLTFSTLTVSNMSPEDSSIYLCSVLATGEKLFFGSGTQLSVL.

The V call is TRBV6-1, the J call TRBJ2-1, with 7 bases that match TRBD1. The CDR3 spans 16 residues. The germline gives CDR1 MNHNS, CDR2 SASEGT. J lost 2 bases, V lost 4 bases, and 8 bases had no gene match. CDR3 sequence (DNA): TGTGCCAGCAGTGGTACAGGGGTGGCAGCCTACAATGAGCAGTTCTTC. Encoded protein: CASSGTGVAAYNEQFF.

V and J are TRBV28 and TRBJ1-1, with D hard to call. The CDR3 extends over 13 amino acids. Germline CDR1 and CDR2: MDHEN and SYDVKM. Trimming pared 8 bases from V and 3 bases from J, leaving 13 bases between. The CDR3, as DNA: TGTGCCAGCCTATCGGAGGGTTACACTGAAGCTTTCTTT. It yields the protein CASLSEGYTEAFF.

This clone was observed a handful of times. The rearrangement links TRBV9 to TRBJ1-2; tentative D call: TRBD1 (6 bases). Germline assignment: CDR1 SGDLS and CDR2 YYNGEE. V was clipped by 2 bases and J by 1 base, with 12 bases between them. The CDR3 has 15 residues. CDR3 DNA: TGTGCCAGCAGCGTCTTAGGGGGTAATAACTATGGCTACACCTTC. It encodes CASSVLGGNNYGYTF.

The chain uses TRBV6-1 and TRBJ2-3, with 7 bases matching TRBD1. CDR3 size: 13 residues. Trimming took 6 bases from V and 5 from J; bases not matched to a gene: 5. Germline V gene sequence: CDR1 MNHNS, CDR2 SASEGT. CDR3 sequence: CASRDRNGDTQYF. DNA for the CDR3: TGTGCCAGCAGGGACAGGAACGGAGATACGCAGTATTTT.

The chain carries TRBV28 and TRBJ1-2; 7 positions match TRBD1. This CDR3 is 13 amino acids long. Germline lookup yields CDR1 MDHEN and CDR2 SYDVKM. Germline trimming cut 7 bases from V and 2 bases from J; bases unmatched to any gene: 4. The CDR3 bases are TGTGCCAGCAACCGGGGACAGAACTATGGCTACACCTTC. It yields the protein CASNRGQNYGYTF.

This chain uses TRBV6-1 with TRBJ1-1; unclear D gene. V lost 2 bases to trimming and J lost 5 bases, with 12 bases between them. The CDR3 length is 14 residues. The V gene's germline CDR1 is MNHNS and CDR2 SASEGT. The CDR3 DNA sequence: TGTGCCAGCAGTGAATATTCCGGGAGGACTGAAGCTTTCTTT. Translated, it gives CASSEYSGRTEAFF.

The chain joins TRBV9 to TRBJ2-3; 10 nucleotides match TRBD1. Germline-derived CDR1 and CDR2 are SGDLS and YYNGEE. This CDR3 has 15 residues. V was pared by 3 bases and J by 4 bases, with 5 bases of the junction left unmatched. The CDR3 spells CASSAGTGDPDTQYF. As DNA, the CDR3 is TGTGCCAGCAGCGCCGGGACAGGGGACCCAGATACGCAGTATTTT.

This clone appeared a few times. This sequence joins TRBV5-1 and TRBJ2-7, with 11 bases that match TRBD2. Germline V CDR1 and CDR2: SGHRS, YFSETQ. The V and J ends lost 1 base and 6 bases, in that order; junction bases with no gene match: 15. This CDR3 contains 18 residues. This chain's CDR3 is CASSLSGTSGSRWGEQYF. As DNA, the CDR3 is TGCGCCAGCAGCTTGTCCGGGACTAGCGGCTCCCGATGGGGCGAGCAGTACTTC.

The V gene is TRBV7-2, the J gene TRBJ2-7; no reliable D call. The CDR3 is 14 amino acids. Germline V gene sequence: CDR1 SGHTA, CDR2 FQGNSA. V was trimmed by 5 bases and J by 8 bases, leaving 19 bases between them. This CDR3 reads CASSLLEAQRQQYF. Here the CDR3 DNA reads TGTGCCAGCAGCCTGCTAGAAGCCCAAAGGCAGCAGTACTTC.

The V and J genes are TRBV5-1 and TRBJ2-1; 7 positions match TRBD1. J lost 6 bases, V lost 0 bases, and 9 bases had no gene match. The CDR3 totals 16 residues. Germline V gene data show CDR1 as SGHRS and CDR2 as YFSETQ. CDR3 amino acids: CASSLGSRGSSNEQFF. The CDR3 DNA is TGCGCCAGCAGCTTGGGGTCCAGGGGGTCAAGCAATGAGCAGTTCTTC.

As DNA, the CDR3 is TGTGCCAGCAGTTACTCTACGGGGAACTATGGCTACACCTTC. It specifies CASSYSTGNYGYTF. V is TRBV6-5 and J is TRBJ1-2; D unresolved. The V gene lost 0 bases and the J gene lost 2 bases, with 7 bases spanning the gap. This CDR3 is 14 amino acids long. Germline CDR1 and CDR2: MNHEY and SVGAGI.

V is TRBV7-8 and J is TRBJ2-7; the match to TRBD2 covers 9 bases. The CDR3 contains 17 residues. CDR1 is SGHVS, CDR2 FQNEAQ, per germline. With V trimmed by 2 bases and J by 0 bases, 8 bases remained unmatched. The CDR3 region is CASSLHTSGLSSYEQYF. The CDR3 coding sequence is TGTGCCAGCAGCTTACATACTAGCGGGTTAAGCTCCTACGAGCAGTACTTC.

The chain uses TRBV7-6 and TRBJ1-4; D is ambiguous. This CDR3 spans 14 amino acids. V gave up 5 bases and J gave up 0 bases, with 7 bases separating them. The V gene's germline CDR1 is SGHVS and CDR2 FNYEAQ. CDR3 amino acids: CASSRSATNEKLFF. CDR3 DNA sequence: TGTGCCAGCAGCCGCAGTGCAACTAATGAAAAACTGTTTTTT.

This rearrangement joins TRBV19 to TRBJ1-2; D unresolved. V was cut by 7 bases and J by 5 bases, with 11 bases left in between. This CDR3 spans 12 amino acids. CDR1 is LNHDA and CDR2 is SQIVND in the germline V gene (reference sequence). The CDR3 here is CASTIPPYGYTF. In DNA form, the CDR3 reads TGTGCCAGTACTATCCCCCCGTATGGCTACACCTTC.